The entry below describes one TCR beta chain. The antigen is not known. The record originates from a study of OX40 agonist ivuxolimab in advanced cancers. On the study more broadly: Under the entry rules, prior anti-PD-1, anti-PD-L1 or anti-CTLA-4 therapy was allowed, and around 36% had some.

If patients had autoimmune disease history or systemic immunosuppression, they were excluded. Study observations and caveats: On average, a greater number of expanded clones characterised CD8+ T cells relative to CD4+.

This CDR3 contains 15 residues. Trimming left V 0 bases short and J 4 bases short, with 13 bases between. Germline V gene data show CDR1 as MNHEY and CDR2 as SVGAGI. This table comes from immunoSEQ multiplex PCR, and its TCRdb copy is limited to in-frame clones, with some not included. The sample contains tens of thousands of clones, around 90% of which appear only once. The TCR comes from an adult with an advanced solid tumor such as melanoma, head and neck, liver or kidney cancer. V is TRBV6-5 and J is TRBJ2-7, with D tentatively TRBD1 or TRBD2 (6 bases each). The sample consisted of CD4+ or CD8+ T cells sorted from blood, taken in a trial of the OX40 agonist ivuxolimab. The CDR3 sequence is CASSYSITGAYEQYF. CDR3 nucleotides: TGTGCCAGCAGTTACTCGATTACGGGGGCTTACGAGCAGTACTTC.